Below are 4 T cell receptor beta chains sequenced from a single sample in a study of shared clonotypes between healthy human individuals. The table came from immunoSEQ multiplex PCR; TCRdb's copy has only in-frame clones and leaves some out. The sample includes roughly 2,000,000 clones, approximately 94% of them seen just once. Terminally differentiated effector memory CD45RA+ cells were excluded by CCR7 positive selection of CD45RO-negative cells. The sequenced sample consisted of naive CD8+ T cells sorted from blood. The receptors come from a man aged 18 to 35 in good health.

The CDR3 is CASSLLVGGGEQYF. As DNA, the CDR3 is TGTGCCAGCAGCCTTCTAGTGGGAGGAGGGGAGCAGTACTTC. The rearrangement uses TRBV4-2 and TRBJ2-7; D may be TRBD2 (6 bases). This CDR3 is 14 amino acids long. Trimming removed 4 bases from V and 7 bases from J, with 17 bases in between. The V gene's germline CDR1 is LGHNA and CDR2 YNFKEQ.

This chain connects TRBV21-1 to TRBJ1-6. TRBV21-1 is a listed pseudogene. The CDR3 consists of 14 residues. The CDR3 loop is CASSKGRERSPLHF. In DNA, the CDR3 is TGTGCCAGCAGCAAGGGACGGGAACGCTCACCCCTCCACTTT.

The chain is built from TRBV7-9 and TRBJ1-1; TRBD1 might be the D (5 bases). The CDR3 consists of 13 residues. CDR1 is SEHNR and CDR2 is FQNEAQ in the germline V gene (reference sequence). With 3 bases removed from V and 7 bases from J, the gap between germline ends came to 12 bases. The CDR3 here is CASSFGGAYEAFF. The DNA of the CDR3 is TGTGCCAGCAGCTTTGGAGGGGCCTATGAAGCTTTCTTT.

The chain is built from TRBV30 and TRBJ2-1; TRBD2 aligns across 7 bases. Unmatched junction bases numbered 7, after V lost 8 bases and J lost 0 bases. The CDR3 sequence is 14 residues long. Per germline, CDR1 GTSNPN and CDR2 SVGIG (reference sequence). DNA for the CDR3: TGTGCCCGACGCGGGGAGGGCTCCTACAATGAGCAGTTCTTC. It encodes CARRGEGSYNEQFF. Filled out from reference TRBV30 and TRBJ2-1, the complete variable domain reads SQTIHQWPATLVQPVGSPLSLECTVEGTSNPNLYWYRQAAGRGLQLLFYSVGIGQISSEVPQNLSASRPQDRQFILSSKKLLLSDSGFYLCARRGEGSYNEQFFGPGTRLTVL.